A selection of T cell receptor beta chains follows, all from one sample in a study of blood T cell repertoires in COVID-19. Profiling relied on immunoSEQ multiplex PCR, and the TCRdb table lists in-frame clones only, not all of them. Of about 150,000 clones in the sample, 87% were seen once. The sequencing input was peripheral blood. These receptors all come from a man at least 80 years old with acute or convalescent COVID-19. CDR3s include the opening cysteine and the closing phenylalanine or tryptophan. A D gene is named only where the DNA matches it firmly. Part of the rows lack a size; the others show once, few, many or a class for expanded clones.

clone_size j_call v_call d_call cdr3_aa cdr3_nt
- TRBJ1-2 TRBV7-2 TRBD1 CASSLDRVNYGYTF TGTGCCAGCAGCTTGGACAGGGTGAACTATGGCTACACCTTC
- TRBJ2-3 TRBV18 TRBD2 CASSPSLAGGDTQYF TGTGCCAGCTCACCCTCTCTAGCGGGGGGGGATACGCAGTATTTT
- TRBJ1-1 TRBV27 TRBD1 CASRIGTGGRTEAFF TGTGCCAGCAGAATTGGGACAGGGGGACGGACTGAAGCTTTCTTT
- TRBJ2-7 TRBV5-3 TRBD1 CARSLLQGDPTPHEQYF TGTGCCAGAAGCTTGCTACAGGGGGACCCTACTCCCCACGAGCAGTACTTC
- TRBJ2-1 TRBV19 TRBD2 CASSPTSGAYNEQFF TGTGCCAGTAGTCCTACTAGCGGGGCTTACAATGAGCAGTTCTTC
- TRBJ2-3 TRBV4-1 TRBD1 CASSLDRYTDTQYF TGCGCCAGCAGCCTGGACAGGTACACAGATACGCAGTATTTT
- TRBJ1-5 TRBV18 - CASSPPGEAGAGNQPQHF TGTGCCAGCTCACCACCCGGTGAAGCAGGGGCGGGCAATCAGCCCCAGCATTTT
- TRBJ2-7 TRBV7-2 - CASSLTLGAYEQYF TGTGCCAGCAGCTTAACCCTGGGAGCGTACGAGCAGTACTTC
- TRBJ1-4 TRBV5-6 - CASSLAVGAREKLFF TGTGCCAGCAGCTTGGCTGTGGGGGCGCGTGAAAAACTGTTTTTT
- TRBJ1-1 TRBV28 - CASILGAMNTEAFF TGTGCCAGCATCTTGGGGGCGATGAACACTGAAGCTTTCTTT
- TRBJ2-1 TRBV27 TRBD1 CASSRPGTGGIHNEQFF TGTGCCAGCAGTAGACCCGGGACAGGGGGCATCCACAATGAGCAGTTCTTC
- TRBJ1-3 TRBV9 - CASSVQGSGNTIYF TGTGCCAGCAGCGTACAGGGGAGTGGAAACACCATATATTTT
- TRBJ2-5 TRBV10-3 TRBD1 CAISTGTGGKETQYF TGTGCCATCAGTACCGGGACAGGGGGTAAGGAGACCCAGTACTTC
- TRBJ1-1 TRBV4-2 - CASSQESGALNTEAFF TGTGCCAGCAGCCAAGAATCAGGGGCCCTGAACACTGAAGCTTTCTTT
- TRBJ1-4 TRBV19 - CASTPTGATEKLFF TGTGCCAGTACTCCGACAGGCGCAACTGAAAAACTGTTTTTT
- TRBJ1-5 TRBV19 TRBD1 CASGTGDGNQPQHF TGTGCCAGTGGGACAGGGGACGGCAATCAGCCCCAGCATTTT
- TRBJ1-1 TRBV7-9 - CASSPTGGTEAFF TGTGCCAGCAGCCCCACCGGAGGGACTGAAGCTTTCTTT
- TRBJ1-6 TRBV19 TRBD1 CASSVNRGNSPLHF TGTGCCAGTAGTGTAAACAGGGGAAATTCACCCCTCCACTTT
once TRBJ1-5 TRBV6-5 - CASRERRNQPQHF TGTGCCAGCAGGGAGCGGCGCAATCAGCCCCAGCATTTT
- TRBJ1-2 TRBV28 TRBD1 CASSRQGAVGYTF TGTGCCAGCAGTCGACAGGGGGCGGTTGGCTACACCTTC
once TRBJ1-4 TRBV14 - CASSGGNRELFF TGTGCCAGCAGCGGCGGGAATAGGGAACTGTTTTTT
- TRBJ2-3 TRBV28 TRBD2 CASSLAGATDTQYF TGTGCCAGCAGTTTGGCGGGAGCCACAGATACGCAGTATTTT
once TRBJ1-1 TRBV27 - CATPVCTEAFF TGTGCCACCCCTGTTTGCACTGAAGCTTTCTTT
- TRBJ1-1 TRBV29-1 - CSGSGGGNTEAFF TGCAGCGGGTCTGGGGGCGGAAACACTGAAGCTTTCTTT
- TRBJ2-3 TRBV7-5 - CVRSRAVRTLRQTQHYSTDTQYF TGTGTCAGAAGCCGGGCTGTCAGGACACTTAGACAGACTCAACACTATAGCACAGATACGCAGTATTTT
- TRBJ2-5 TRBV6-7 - CASLPAVQTEYQETQYF TGTGCCAGTCTTCCCGCCGTACAGACCGAGTACCAAGAGACCCAGTACTTC
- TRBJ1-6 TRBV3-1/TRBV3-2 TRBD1 CASSPPDRDNSPLHF TGTGCCAGCAGCCCGCCCGACAGGGACAATTCACCCCTCCACTTT
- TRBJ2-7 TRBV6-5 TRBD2 CASRLAGVVYEQYF TGTGCCAGCAGGCTAGCGGGAGTTGTCTACGAGCAGTACTTC
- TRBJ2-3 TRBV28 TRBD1 CASSTPGQGTDTQYF TGTGCCAGCAGTACACCGGGACAGGGGACCGATACGCAGTATTTT
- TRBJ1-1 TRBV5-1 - CASSWGTGDTEAFF TGCGCCAGCAGCTGGGGGACGGGAGACACTGAAGCTTTCTTT
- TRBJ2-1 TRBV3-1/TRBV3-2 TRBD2 CASSQRGDAEAKGEQFF TGTGCCAGCAGCCAACGGGGGGACGCAGAGGCGAAAGGGGAGCAGTTCTTC
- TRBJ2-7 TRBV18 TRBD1 CASSREHRGEQYF TGTGCCAGCTCACGGGAACACAGGGGCGAGCAGTACTTC
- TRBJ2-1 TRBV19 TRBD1 CASSKTGENNEQFF TGTGCCAGTAGTAAGACAGGGGAAAACAATGAGCAGTTCTTC
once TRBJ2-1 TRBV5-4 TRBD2 CASSDRLAGGLDEQFF TGTGCCAGCAGCGACCGACTAGCGGGGGGGCTGGATGAGCAGTTCTTC
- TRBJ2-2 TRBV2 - CASTKTDTNTGELFF TGTGCCAGCACGAAGACAGATACGAACACCGGGGAGCTGTTTTTT
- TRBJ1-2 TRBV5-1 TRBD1 CASSLLTGGRGYTF TGCGCCAGCAGCCTATTAACAGGGGGCCGAGGCTACACCTTC
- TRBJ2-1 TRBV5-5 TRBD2 CASSLLRLAGLQFF TGTGCCAGCAGCTTGTTGAGACTAGCGGGTCTGCAGTTCTTC
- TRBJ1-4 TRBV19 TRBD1 CASSIWTGNEKLFF TGTGCCAGTAGTATATGGACAGGGAATGAAAAACTGTTTTTT
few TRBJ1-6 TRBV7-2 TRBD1 CASSLGDSFHSPLHF TGTGCCAGCAGCCTTGGGGACAGCTTCCATTCACCCCTCCACTTT
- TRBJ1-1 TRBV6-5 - CASSYSGGNTEAFF TGTGCCAGCAGTTACTCCGGAGGGAATACTGAAGCTTTCTTT
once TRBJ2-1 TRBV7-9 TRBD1 CASSSRTGNEQFF TGTGCCAGCAGCTCGCGGACAGGGAACGAGCAGTTCTTC
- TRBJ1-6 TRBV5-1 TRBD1 CASSEDRGSTPLHF TGCGCCAGCAGCGAGGACAGGGGGTCAACACCCCTCCACTTT
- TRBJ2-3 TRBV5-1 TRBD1 CASSLVGQGAGTDTQYF TGCGCCAGCAGCTTGGTGGGGCAGGGGGCAGGCACAGATACGCAGTATTTT
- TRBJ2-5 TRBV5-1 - CASSLGVTAGQETQYF TGCGCCAGCAGCTTGGGTGTCACGGCGGGACAAGAGACCCAGTACTTC
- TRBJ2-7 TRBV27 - CASSRQSWGGDEQYF TGTGCCAGCAGTCGCCAATCGTGGGGGGGCGACGAGCAGTACTTC
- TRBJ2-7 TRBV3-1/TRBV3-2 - CASSQEGVLGRYEQYF TGTGCCAGCAGCCAAGAAGGGGTACTGGGGCGCTACGAGCAGTACTTC
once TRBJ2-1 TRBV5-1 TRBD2 CASRETSGKANEQFF TGCGCCAGCAGGGAGACTAGCGGGAAGGCCAATGAGCAGTTCTTC
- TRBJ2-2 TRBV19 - CASSPTGIGELFF TGTGCCAGTAGTCCGACAGGTATCGGGGAGCTGTTTTTT
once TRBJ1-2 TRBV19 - CASSTGTDKYGYTF TGTGCCAGTAGTACGGGGACTGATAAGTATGGCTACACCTTC
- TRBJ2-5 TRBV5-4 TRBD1 CASSLEGTARQQETQYF TGTGCCAGCAGCTTGGAAGGGACAGCTAGACAACAAGAGACCCAGTACTTC
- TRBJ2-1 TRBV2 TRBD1 CASSLNRGPNEQFF TGTGCCAGCAGTCTGAACAGGGGGCCGAATGAGCAGTTCTTC
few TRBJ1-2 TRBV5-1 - CASSLVRPGSDGYTF TGCGCCAGCAGCTTGGTACGGCCGGGGTCGGATGGCTACACCTTC
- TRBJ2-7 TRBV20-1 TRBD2 CSASRSSGTPYEQYF TGCAGTGCTAGTCGCTCTAGCGGGACCCCCTACGAGCAGTACTTC
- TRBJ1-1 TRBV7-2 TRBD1 CASSLGTGLTNTEAFF TGTGCCAGCAGCTTAGGGACAGGGCTTACGAACACTGAAGCTTTCTTT
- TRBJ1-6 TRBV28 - CASRQGGNLGNSPLHF TGTGCCAGCAGACAAGGAGGGAATCTTGGAAATTCACCCCTCCACTTT
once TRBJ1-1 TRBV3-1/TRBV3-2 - CASSQDSSGGLGTEAFF TGTGCCAGCAGCCAAGATAGTAGTGGGGGGTTAGGCACTGAAGCTTTCTTT
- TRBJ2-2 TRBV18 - CASSPRSGGVTGELFF TGTGCCAGCTCACCTCGTTCAGGAGGGGTCACCGGGGAGCTGTTTTTT
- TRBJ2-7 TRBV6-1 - CASSEAASAHQPIYEQYF TGTGCCAGCAGTGAAGCGGCTAGCGCACACCAACCGATCTACGAGCAGTACTTC